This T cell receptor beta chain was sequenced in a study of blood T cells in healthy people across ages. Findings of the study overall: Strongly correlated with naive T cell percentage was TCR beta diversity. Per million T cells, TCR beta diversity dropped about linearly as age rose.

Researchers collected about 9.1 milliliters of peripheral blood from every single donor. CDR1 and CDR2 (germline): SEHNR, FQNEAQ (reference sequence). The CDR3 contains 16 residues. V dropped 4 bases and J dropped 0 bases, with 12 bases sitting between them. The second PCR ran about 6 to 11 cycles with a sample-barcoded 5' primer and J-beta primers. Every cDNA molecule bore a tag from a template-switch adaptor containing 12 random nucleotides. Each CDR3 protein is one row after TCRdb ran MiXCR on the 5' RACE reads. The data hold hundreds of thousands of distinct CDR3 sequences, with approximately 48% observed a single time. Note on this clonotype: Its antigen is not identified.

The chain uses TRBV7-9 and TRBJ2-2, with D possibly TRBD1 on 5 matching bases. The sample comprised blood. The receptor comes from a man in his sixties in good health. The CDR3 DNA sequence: TGTGCCAGCAGCTCCAAAGACAGATCGAACACCGGGGAGCTGTTTTTT. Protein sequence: CASSSKDRSNTGELFF. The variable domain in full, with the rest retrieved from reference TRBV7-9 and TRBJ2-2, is DTGVSQNPRHKITKRGQNVTFRCDPISEHNRLYWYRQTLGQGPEFLTYFQNEAQLEKSRLLSDRFSAERPKGSFSTLEIQRTEQGDSAMYLCASSSKDRSNTGELFFGEGSRLTVL.